The rows below give T cell receptor beta chains drawn from one sample of a study of CD8+ T cells in alopecia areata. The table came from immunoSEQ multiplex PCR; TCRdb's copy has only in-frame clones and leaves some out. The sample carries approximately 280,000 clones, 58% recorded once. Here the sequenced sample was CD4+ T cells sorted from blood, taken at week 24, from a patient treated with tofacitinib. The receptors come from a human donor with alopecia areata. The CDR3 runs from the conserved cysteine through the conserved F or W. Fields, in order: D gene, J gene, V gene, clone size, CDR3 DNA, CDR3 protein. The D gene is left open where the match is weak. Rows may omit the clone size; those that give it use once, few, many or a size class.

TRBD2	TRBJ2-3	TRBV29-1	few	TGCAGCGTTGAACGGCGGGGGGAACTCACAGATACGCAGTATTTT	CSVERRGELTDTQYF
.	TRBJ2-3	TRBV5-4	.	TGTGCCAGCAGCTATCGGGACAGCACAGATACGCAGTATTTT	CASSYRDSTDTQYF
.	TRBJ2-1	TRBV19	.	TGTGCCAGTAGTAGGCAGAGCTCCTACAATGAGCAGTTCTTC	CASSRQSSYNEQFF
.	TRBJ2-2	TRBV30	.	TGTGCCTGGAGCCCGAACACCGGGGAGCTGTTTTTT	CAWSPNTGELFF
.	TRBJ2-5	TRBV29-1	.	TGCAGCGTTGATGTAGGGCTGGCGGGTGGGACCCAGTACTTC	CSVDVGLAGGTQYF
TRBD2	TRBJ2-2	TRBV30	few	TGTGCCTGGAGTACAGCGGGGGCGGGCACCGGGGAGCTGTTTTTT	CAWSTAGAGTGELFF
.	TRBJ2-4	TRBV30	.	TGTGCCTGGAGTGAGGGGCAAAACATTCAGTACTTC	CAWSEGQNIQYF
.	TRBJ2-5	TRBV11-2	.	TGTGCCAGCAGCTTAGGGCTAGCGGAGACCCAGTACTTC	CASSLGLAETQYF
TRBD1	TRBJ1-2	TRBV25-1	.	TGTGCCAGCAGCTCGCAGGGGGTAAACTATGGCTACACCTTC	CASSSQGVNYGYTF
TRBD2	TRBJ2-3	TRBV28	.	TGTGCCAGCAGCCCGGGACTAGCGGGGGGCTCGGGGGATACGCAGTATTTT	CASSPGLAGGSGDTQYF
TRBD1	TRBJ1-2	TRBV30	.	TGTGCCTGGAGTCACGAGGGAGGGACAGTCTATGGCTACACCTTC	CAWSHEGGTVYGYTF
.	TRBJ2-3	TRBV30	once	TGTGCCTGGAGTGCTCTAGCGTCAGGACGCACAGATACGCAGTATTTT	CAWSALASGRTDTQYF
.	TRBJ1-2	TRBV29-1	few	TGCAGCGTTGGCCGTCGGGACGGGCTATATGGCTACACCTTC	CSVGRRDGLYGYTF
.	TRBJ2-4	TRBV4-1	few	TGCGCCAGCAGCCCCGTCCTCCGGGCAATCAAAGACATTCAGTACTTC	CASSPVLRAIKDIQYF
TRBD1	TRBJ2-7	TRBV12-5	few	TGTGCTAGTGGGGGACAGGGGGACAACGAGCAGTACTTC	CASGGQGDNEQYF
.	TRBJ1-5	TRBV27	.	TGTGCCAGCAGTCCCCCCTGGGGGTCCGGTCAGCCCCAGCATTTT	CASSPPWGSGQPQHF
.	TRBJ2-3	TRBV4-3	few	TGCGCCAGCAGCCAAGATCACGGCAGGGCGGGTACGCAGTATTTT	CASSQDHGRAGTQYF
TRBD1	TRBJ2-5	TRBV30	once	TGTGCCTGGAGCGGGACAGGGAGGGAGACCCAGTACTTC	CAWSGTGRETQYF
.	TRBJ1-1	TRBV4-1	few	TGCGCCAGCAGCCGACGTGATGGTAAAAGCACTGAAGCTTTCTTT	CASSRRDGKSTEAFF
.	TRBJ1-6	TRBV29-1	.	TGCAGCGTTGGGTTGGATTATAATTCACCCCTCCACTTT	CSVGLDYNSPLHF
.	TRBJ2-1	TRBV7-2	.	TGTGCCAGCAGCTTAGCGCGTGGGAGGGACAAGTACAATGAGCAGTTCTTC	CASSLARGRDKYNEQFF
TRBD1	TRBJ2-7	TRBV29-1	.	TGCAGCGCCCGACAGGGGGGGACCGGTCAGCAGTACTTC	CSARQGGTGQQYF
.	TRBJ2-5	TRBV7-2	.	TGTGCCAGCAGCTTAGGTGCCGGGGGGCTAGAGACCCAGTACTTC	CASSLGAGGLETQYF
.	TRBJ1-1	TRBV7-2	.	TGTGCCAGCAGCTCAGAAGCTTTTGGCCTTACTGAAGCTTTCTTT	CASSSEAFGLTEAFF
.	TRBJ2-5	TRBV7-9	.	TGTGCCAGCAGCTTAGCGGGGATCCAAGAGACCCAGTACTTC	CASSLAGIQETQYF
.	TRBJ1-5	TRBV5-6	.	TGTGCCAGCAGCTTGTCCAGGGGCCTCGGTCAGCCCCAGCATTTT	CASSLSRGLGQPQHF
.	TRBJ2-7	TRBV7-2	.	TGTGCCAGCAGCTCCTCTGATGTCGAGCAGTACTTC	CASSSSDVEQYF
.	TRBJ1-1	TRBV29-1	.	TGCAGCGTTGGGGCGAAGGGAAACACTGAAGCTTTCTTT	CSVGAKGNTEAFF
.	TRBJ1-1	TRBV15	.	TGTGCCACCAGTAAACCAGGAAACACTGAAGCTTTCTTT	CATSKPGNTEAFF
TRBD2	TRBJ2-1	TRBV15	.	TGTGCCACCAGCAGAGAAATCCGGACTAGCCCAAGGAACGATGAGCAGTTCTTC	CATSREIRTSPRNDEQFF
.	TRBJ1-1	TRBV5-1	.	TGCGCCAGCAGCGGGGAAGTAAGAACTGAAGCTTTCTTT	CASSGEVRTEAFF
.	TRBJ2-1	TRBV23-1	.	TGCGCCCACCGGTTGCGGGGAAACTACAATGAGCAGTTCTTC	CAHRLRGNYNEQFF